Following are 27 T cell receptor beta chains from one sample sequenced in a study of T cells in Graves' hyperthyroidism and ophthalmopathy (dated by TCRdb to between 2019 and 2020). The library relied on multiplex PCR. The sequencing machine was an Illumina HiSeq 2000. The TCR beta CDR3 regions were amplified from RNA transcripts. The TCR CDR3 was subjected to a first round of RT-PCR using the HTBI primer set and the Qiagen OneStep RT-PCR kit. TCRdb trimmed the raw reads at Q25, called clones with MiXCR and kept productive beta chains. Rows with a matching CDR3 protein are joined into one entry that keeps the most common DNA and genes. This sample lists under 700,000 distinct CDR3 sequences; approximately 44% were detected once. 8.2% of the sample lies in the top ten. Material: peripheral blood or thyroid tissue (not recorded which). Source of these receptors: a woman between 18 and 30 years old with Graves' hyperthyroidism. Donor details come from another sample of the same person, matched by shared clones.

This clonotype was observed at least ten times. The rearrangement uses TRBV7-2 and TRBJ1-2; no clear D gene. Germline loops: CDR1 SGHTA, CDR2 FQGNSA. V was shortened by 1 base and J by 2 bases, with 2 bases between the two germline ends. The CDR3 is made up of 12 amino acids. CDR3 sequence: CASSLGNYGYTF. The CDR3 DNA reads TGTGCCAGCAGCTTAGGCAACTATGGCTACACCTTC.

This clonotype came up many times. The rearrangement joins TRBV6-5 to TRBJ2-2, with TRBD2 identical over 8 bases. CDR3 length: 15 residues. V was clipped by 7 bases and J by 5 bases; unmatched bases: 9. CDR1 and CDR2 (germline): MNHEY, SVGAGI. CDR3: CASTTAGEATGELFF. The DNA of the CDR3 is TGTGCCAGCACCACAGCGGGAGAGGCGACCGGGGAGCTGTTTTTT.

The rearrangement links TRBV25-1 to TRBJ1-6; 8 bases fit TRBD1. J was trimmed by 1 base and V by 8 bases; bases with no gene match: 10. This CDR3 is built from 17 residues. Germline V gives CDR1 MGHDK, CDR2 SYGVNS. CDR3 sequence: CASSLRQGMSYNSPLHF. For the CDR3, the DNA is TGTGCCAGCTCACTGAGACAGGGGATGTCCTATAATTCACCCCTCCACTTT.

The CDR3 sequence is CATSRDRRVAGYTF. In DNA form, the CDR3 reads TGTGCCACCAGCAGAGATCGCCGTGTGGCTGGCTACACCTTC. The rearrangement joins TRBV15 to TRBJ1-2; D is uncertain. CDR3 length: 14 residues. Trimming stripped 0 bases from V and 7 bases from J, with 12 bases between. CDR1 is LNHNV, CDR2 YYDKDF, per germline (reference sequence).

There are many counts of this clonotype. The chain joins TRBV12-3 or TRBV12-4 to TRBJ1-2; the match to TRBD1 covers 8 bases. The CDR3 is 13 amino acids. J lost 2 bases, V lost 5 bases, and 1 base had no gene match. The CDR3 here is CASSRTGNYGYTF. The CDR3 DNA sequence: TGTGCCAGCAGTCGGACAGGGAACTATGGCTACACCTTC.

A remark on this clonotype: With a much larger clone just one base away, this may be a read error. CDR3 region: CVSSWSDRGSPLHF. The CDR3 DNA sequence: TGCGTCAGCAGCTGGTCGGATAGAGGTTCACCCCTCCACTTT. The V and J genes are TRBV5-1 and TRBJ1-6; D is unclear. Germline assignment: CDR1 SGHRS and CDR2 YFSETQ. The CDR3 spans 14 residues.

This chain uses TRBV7-2 with TRBJ2-1, with TRBD2 matching 14 bases. The better agreement between TRBJ2-7 and the DNA end casts doubt on the J call. The CDR3 spans 16 residues. Per the germline V gene, CDR1 is SGHTA and CDR2 is FQGNSA. CDR3 protein: CASSQGTSGSFNEQYF. CDR3 coding DNA: TGTGCCAGCAGCCAAGGGACTAGCGGGAGTTTTAATGAGCAGTACTTC.

This clonotype was seen a few times. The chain has TRBV2 and TRBJ1-5, with D perhaps TRBD1 (6 bases). V was trimmed by 6 bases and J by 7 bases, leaving 16 bases between them. CDR3 length: 14 residues. Germline V gene sequence: CDR1 SNHLY, CDR2 FYNNEI. The CDR3 nucleotides are TGTGCCAGCAGGCAACAGGGAGGGCGGCAGCCCCAGCATTTT. Its translation: CASRQQGGRQPQHF.

V gene TRBV21-1 combines with J gene TRBJ1-2; whether TRBD1, the table's D call, matches the DNA was not checked. TRBV21-1 counts as a pseudogene. The CDR3 totals 13 residues. The CDR3 nucleotides read TGTGCCAGCAGCAAAAATCAGGGATATGGCTACACCTTC. Amino acids: CASSKNQGYGYTF.

The V call is TRBV2, the J call TRBJ1-2; D may be TRBD1 (6 bases). V gave up 11 bases and J gave up 6 bases, with 19 bases separating them. This CDR3 has 13 residues. Germline V gene sequence: CDR1 SNHLY, CDR2 FYNNEI. The CDR3: CARAWAGDNGYTF. DNA for the CDR3: TGTGCCCGAGCCTGGGCAGGGGATAATGGCTACACCTTC.

This clonotype was found many times. This chain joins TRBV5-1 and TRBJ2-6; D gene ambiguous. V shed 0 bases and J shed 0 bases, with 4 bases lying between them. Germline loops: CDR1 SGHRS, CDR2 YFSETQ. The CDR3 extends over 15 amino acids. For the CDR3, the DNA is TGCGCCAGCAGCTTGGACCTCTCTGGGGCCAACGTCCTGACTTTC. Translating it yields CASSLDLSGANVLTF.

The genes are TRBV20-1 and TRBJ2-5, with D perhaps given as TRBD1 or TRBD2 (5 bases each). CDR3 length: 15 residues. The V end lost 5 bases, the J end lost 0 bases, and 16 bases lay between the germline ends. Germline CDR1 DFQATT, CDR2 SNEGSKA (reference sequence). The CDR3 DNA is TGCAGTGCTTGGGACCCCGCCGGTTACCAAGAGACCCAGTACTTC. It encodes CSAWDPAGYQETQYF.

The chain recombines TRBV7-2 with TRBJ2-5; unclear D gene. This CDR3 has 16 amino acids. The germline V gene encodes CDR1 SGHTA and CDR2 FQGNSA. Trimming took 5 bases from V and 5 from J, leaving 21 bases between them. The CDR3 protein is CASSQDLRRVAETQYF. The DNA for the CDR3 is TGTGCCAGCAGCCAAGATTTGAGAAGGGTGGCGGAGACCCAGTACTTC.

This clonotype was observed a handful of times. The genes are TRBV2 and TRBJ1-5, with 8 bases matching TRBD1. Germline V gene lookup returns CDR1 SNHLY and CDR2 FYNNEI. The CDR3 sequence is 15 residues long. J gave up 4 bases and V 6 bases, and 8 bases lay outside the gene matches. Here the CDR3 DNA reads TGTGCCAGCAGCGAGGACAGGGTGAGGAATCAGCCCCAGCATTTT. Translating it yields CASSEDRVRNQPQHF. Using reference TRBV2 and TRBJ1-5 for the parts outside the CDR3, the full variable domain is EPEVTQTPSHQVTQMGQEVILRCVPISNHLYFYWYRQILGQKVEFLVSFYNNEISEKSEIFDDQFSVERPDGSNFTLKIRSTKLEDSAMYFCASSEDRVRNQPQHFGDGTRLSIL.

This clonotype occurred a few times. This chain joins TRBV9 and TRBJ2-5; the match to TRBD2 covers 8 bases. V lost 5 bases, J lost 5 bases, and 14 bases stayed unmatched. The CDR3 length is 16 residues. Looked up from germline, CDR1 is SGDLS and CDR2 is YYNGEE. The CDR3 loop reads CASSGSLTSVGETQYF. CDR3 in DNA: TGTGCCAGCAGTGGATCCCTGACTAGCGTTGGGGAGACCCAGTACTTC.

The J gene is TRBJ1-3, the V gene TRBV11-2, with D hard to call. The CDR3 has 15 residues. The V end lost 1 base, the J end lost 0 bases, and 7 bases lay between the germline ends. Germline-derived CDR1 and CDR2 are SGHAT and FQNNGV. This CDR3 is CASSLGLGSGNTIYF. DNA of the CDR3: TGTGCCAGCAGCTTAGGGTTGGGCTCTGGAAACACCATATATTTT.

A few counts support this clonotype. CDR3 coding DNA: TGTGCCAGCAGCGTAAGGAGGGGTTCGCTCTATGGCTACACCTTC. Translation gives CASSVRRGSLYGYTF. The rearrangement links TRBV19 to TRBJ1-2; D perhaps matches TRBD1 (5 bases). V lost 9 bases, J lost 4 bases, and 21 bases lay in between. The germline CDR1 and CDR2 sequences are LNHDA and SQIVND (reference sequence). This CDR3 is built from 15 residues.

V usage is TRBV7-9 and J usage is TRBJ1-6, with D uncertain. CDR3 length: 12 amino acids. Germline CDR1 is SEHNR and CDR2 is FQNEAQ (reference sequence). The V end lost 5 bases, the J end lost 9 bases, and 8 bases lay between the germline ends. The CDR3: CASSVGVSPLHF. CDR3 in DNA: TGTGCCAGCAGCGTCGGGGTTTCACCCCTCCACTTT.

As for this clonotype: An end of the junction differs from the germline gene, which may be a read error. The chain uses TRBV10-3 and TRBJ1-5, with TRBD1 identical over 8 bases. The CDR3 is 13 amino acids. From germline, CDR1 is ENHRY and CDR2 SYGVKD. This chain's CDR3 is CASSYDRGQPQHF. The CDR3 coding sequence is TGTGCCAGCAGTTACGACAGGGGTCAGCCCCAGCATTTT.

A word on this clonotype: This could be a read error, since a much larger clone is one nucleotide away. The chain couples TRBV25-1 to TRBJ2-7; 10 bases line up with TRBD1. Germline CDR1 MGHDK, CDR2 SYGVNS. This CDR3 comprises 13 residues. Trimming at V came to 8 bases and at J to 2 bases, leaving 3 bases not matched to a gene. The CDR3 DNA follows: TGTGCCAGCCTTGGGACAGGGGCCTACGAGCAGTACTTC. Translated, it gives CASLGTGAYEQYF.

The chain combines TRBV29-1 with TRBJ1-1, with D tentatively TRBD1 (5 bases). The CDR3 length is 14 residues. CDR1 is SQVTM, CDR2 ANQGSEA, per germline. Trimming removed 3 bases from V and 5 bases from J, with 16 bases in between. As DNA, the CDR3 is TGCAGCGTTGACCTAAGCGGGGGTGGGACTGAAGCTTTCTTT. It specifies CSVDLSGGGTEAFF. The full variable domain, its missing parts supplied by reference TRBV29-1 and TRBJ1-1, is SAVISQKPSRDICQRGTSLTIQCQVDSQVTMMFWYRQQPGQSLTLIATANQGSEATYESGFVIDKFPISRPNLTFSTLTVSNMSPEDSSIYLCSVDLSGGGTEAFFGQGTRLTVV.

This clonotype was seen ten or more times. The chain links TRBV29-1 to TRBJ2-2; D gene ambiguous. There are 12 residues in the CDR3. The V gene lost 1 base and the J gene lost 6 bases, with 6 bases spanning the gap. Germline V gene data show CDR1 as SQVTM and CDR2 as ANQGSEA. CDR3: CSVEGVPGELFF. The CDR3 region has the DNA TGCAGCGTTGAAGGGGTACCCGGGGAGCTGTTTTTT.

The rearrangement uses TRBV2 and TRBJ1-6; TRBD1 agrees at 8 bases. The CDR3 contains 11 residues. V shed 7 bases and J 12 bases; nucleotides not matched to a gene: 2. Germline V gene data show CDR1 as SNHLY and CDR2 as FYNNEI. CDR3 sequence reads: CASTGGLPLHF. The CDR3 nucleotides read TGTGCCAGCACAGGGGGCCTACCCCTCCACTTT.

This rearrangement joins TRBV25-1 to TRBJ2-5, with 7 bases lining up with TRBD1. V trimming: 6 bases; J trimming: 5 bases; junction bases outside the gene matches: 15. The V gene's germline CDR1 is MGHDK and CDR2 SYGVNS. This CDR3 is 16 amino acids long. The DNA of the CDR3 is TGTGCCAGCAGCCCCCGGACAGGCGGTCCTCGGGAGACCCAGTACTTC. As protein: CASSPRTGGPRETQYF.

As regards this clonotype: Germline is not matched at one junction end, which may reflect a read error. The chain joins TRBV20-1 to TRBJ2-5; D is perhaps TRBD2 (6 bases). CDR1 is DFQATT and CDR2 is SNEGSKA in the germline V gene (reference sequence). The CDR3 runs to 14 residues. As DNA, the CDR3 is TGCAGTGCTGAGGAGCAACCCCGACGGGAGACCCAGCACTTC. As protein: CSAEEQPRRETQHF.

The V gene is TRBV5-1, the J gene TRBJ2-2; 8 nucleotides agree with TRBD1. J gave up 5 bases and V 3 bases, and 6 bases lay outside the gene matches. CDR1 and CDR2 from the germline V gene are SGHRS and YFSETQ. The CDR3 runs to 15 residues. The CDR3 protein is CASSSETGATGELFF. For the CDR3, the DNA is TGCGCCAGCAGCTCGGAGACAGGGGCTACCGGGGAGCTGTTTTTT.

V is TRBV20-1 and J is TRBJ1-2, with D tentatively TRBD1 (6 bases). The germline CDR1 and CDR2 sequences are DFQATT and SNEGSKA (reference sequence). Trimming shortened V by 2 bases and J by 6 bases, and 19 bases separated the two germline ends. The CDR3 is 15 amino acids. The CDR3 DNA reads as TGCAGTGCTAGAAAAAGGACAGTTTTTATCCATGGCTACACCTTC. It encodes CSARKRTVFIHGYTF.